Sequencing of this TCR beta chain was carried out in a study of regulatory T cells in long-lasting Graves disease. Study observations and caveats: TRBV28 was favored in persistent disease, as were TRBJ1-2 and TRBJ2-5. Persistent patients had a count of shared public clonotypes (approximately 2,800) that exceeded that of new patients (966).

This clonotype was observed at least ten times. Its cognate antigen is unknown. Germline CDR1 reads SGHTA; CDR2 reads FQGNSA. The CDR3 runs 14 residues. V was cut by 4 bases and J by 3 bases, with 13 bases left in between. Arm-PCR of CDR3 regions and iRepertoire HTBI primers were used to build TCR beta libraries. TCRdb reprocessed the multiplex PCR reads via MiXCR and lists one record per CDR3 protein. The sample includes fewer than 400,000 distinct CDR3 sequences, around 20% of them seen just once. Time point meaning: persistent/refractory GD, antithyroid drugs over 5 years with positive TRAb. RNA isolated from PBMCs was used to make the TCR library. An endocrinology department in Xi'an, China, recruited the patients.

The rearrangement uses TRBV7-2 and TRBJ2-7; D is uncertain. The receptor was derived from a female donor with Graves disease. This sample comprised peripheral blood mononuclear cells (PBMCs), obtained when the disease was refractory, from a patient treated with antithyroid drugs. CDR3 region: CASSSRGRSYEQYF. CDR3 sequence (DNA): TGTGCCAGCAGCTCCCGTGGCAGGAGCTACGAGCAGTACTTC.